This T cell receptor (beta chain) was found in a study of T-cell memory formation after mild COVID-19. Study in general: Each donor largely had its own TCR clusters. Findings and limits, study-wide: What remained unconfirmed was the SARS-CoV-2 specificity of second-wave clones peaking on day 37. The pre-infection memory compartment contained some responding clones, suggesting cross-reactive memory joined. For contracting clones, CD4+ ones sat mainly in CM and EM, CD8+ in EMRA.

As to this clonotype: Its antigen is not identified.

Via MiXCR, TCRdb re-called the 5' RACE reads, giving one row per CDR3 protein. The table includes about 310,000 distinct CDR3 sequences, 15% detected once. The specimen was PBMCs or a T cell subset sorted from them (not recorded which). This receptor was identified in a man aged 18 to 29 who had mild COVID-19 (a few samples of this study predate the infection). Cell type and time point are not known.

CDR3 sequence reads: CASSFLGGGSGEQFF. In DNA, the CDR3 is TGTGCCAGCAGTTTTCTCGGTGGGGGGTCGGGTGAGCAGTTCTTC. The chain joins TRBV27 to TRBJ2-1, with D perhaps matching TRBD2 (6 bases). The CDR3 contains 15 residues. CDR1 is MNHEY and CDR2 is SMNVEV in the germline V gene (reference sequence). Trimming removed 3 bases from V and 9 bases from J, with 18 bases in between.